The source of this TCR beta chain is a study of blood T cell repertoires in COVID-19. About the research overall: There were acute and convalescent COVID-19 samples, and they came from the United States, Italy and Spain. T cells, B-cell-depleted T cells, or PBMCs supplied cDNA or gDNA.

Using immunoSEQ multiplex PCR, the repertoire was profiled, and TCRdb retains in-frame clones only, with some absent. The table lists some 200,000 clones, roughly 87% of them singletons. With 0 bases removed from V and 5 bases from J, the gap between germline ends came to 7 bases. The CDR3 contains 13 residues. Per germline, CDR1 WNHNN and CDR2 SYGVQD (reference sequence). The specimen sequenced was peripheral blood. The rearrangement joins TRBV10-1 to TRBJ2-5, with a possible D match to TRBD1 (5 bases). The TCR was taken from a woman younger than 30 who had recovered from COVID-19. The DNA for the CDR3 is TGCGCCAGCAGTGAGTCGGCAGGGGAGACCCAGTACTTC. It encodes CASSESAGETQYF.